The present T cell receptor beta chain was sequenced within a study of PD-1 blockade in classical Hodgkin lymphoma. On this clone itself: Its antigen is still unknown.

The study, taken as a whole, reports: CD4+ TCR diversity rose significantly by C4D1, and CD8+ TCR diversity did not.

V was cut by 3 bases and J by 0 bases, with 10 bases left in between. Germline V gene data show CDR1 as MNHEY and CDR2 as SMNVEV (reference sequence). The CDR3 covers 15 residues. Documented time point: cycle 4 day 1 (C4D1), after less than seven weeks of nivolumab. Each patient experienced a relapse that followed autologous stem cell transplantation, and brentuximab vedotin exposure varied. The table came from immunoSEQ multiplex PCR; TCRdb's copy has only in-frame clones and leaves some out. The table has tens of thousands of clones, roughly 90% seen once. This chain uses TRBV27 with TRBJ2-3, with D hard to call. The receptor's source is a human donor with classical Hodgkin lymphoma. Specimen: peripheral blood mononuclear cells (PBMCs), collected before the fourth cycle of nivolumab. The CDR3 loop is CASSFFGVSTDTQYF. The CDR3 nucleotides read TGTGCCAGCAGTTTTTTCGGAGTGAGCACAGATACGCAGTATTTT.